These 20 T cell receptor beta chains came from one sample sequenced in a study of T cells in Graves' hyperthyroidism and ophthalmopathy. Authors of the study amplified TCR beta CDR3 regions from RNA transcripts. The TCR CDR3 was amplified in a first-round RT-PCR using the HTBI primer set. TCRdb used MiXCR to reprocess the multiplex PCR reads, holding one entry per CDR3 protein. The table shows a few hundred thousand distinct CDR3 sequences, with around 42% occurring only once. The sequenced sample was peripheral blood or thyroid tissue (not recorded which). The receptors here all came from a young woman with Graves' hyperthyroidism.

As regards this clonotype: A much bigger clone sits one base away, suggesting this may be a read error. The chain joins TRBV12-3 or TRBV12-4 to TRBJ1-1; TRBD1 matches at 8 bases. This CDR3 has 13 residues. The DNA for the CDR3 is TGTGCCAGCAGTTTTGCATTGGACAGGGAAGCTCTCTTT. This codes for CASSFALDREALF.

The V and J genes are TRBV2 and TRBJ1-3; D is ambiguous. This CDR3 is 16 amino acids long. V lost 6 bases to trimming and J lost 0 bases, with 15 bases between them. Germline values: CDR1 SNHLY, CDR2 FYNNEI. The CDR3 bases are TGTGCCAGCAGGGAATCGGGGAGAGGCTCTGGAAACACCATATATTTT. It is translated as CASRESGRGSGNTIYF.

As to this clonotype: A clone one base away is much larger, so this may be a read error. The chain has TRBV2 and TRBJ2-7; D not resolved. CDR1 is SNHLY, CDR2 FYNNEI, per germline. The CDR3 is 13 residues long. The V gene lost 7 bases and the J gene lost 3 bases, with 13 bases spanning the gap. The CDR3 nucleotides are TGTGCCAGCAACCCCATAGGTAGCTACGAGCAGTACTTC. Protein product: CASNPIGSYEQYF.

A word on this clonotype: At one end, the junction sequence differs from germline, possibly due to a read error. The chain joins TRBV9 to TRBJ2-6; TRBD1 matches at 9 bases. CDR1 is SGDLS, CDR2 YYNGEE, per germline. The CDR3 loop spans 16 amino acids. CDR3 sequence: CASSRGQGAGANGLTF. The DNA for the CDR3 is TGTGCCAGCAGTCGGGGACAGGGAGCTGGGGCCAACGGCCTGACTTTC.

This clonotype was observed a few times. The chain is built from TRBV7-9 and TRBJ2-6; TRBD2 agrees at 8 bases. The trim removed 1 base at V and 0 bases at J, leaving 5 bases unmatched. The CDR3 sequence is 18 residues long. The germline V gene has CDR1 SEHNR and CDR2 FQNEAQ (reference sequence). CDR3 amino acids: CASSLGLAGLSGANVLTF. The CDR3 nucleotides read TGTGCCAGCAGCTTAGGGCTAGCGGGCCTCTCTGGGGCCAACGTCCTGACTTTC.

The J gene is TRBJ2-7, the V gene TRBV7-2, with 7 bases matching TRBD2. CDR1 is SGHTA, CDR2 FQGNSA, per germline. The CDR3 totals 15 residues. The V and J ends lost 5 bases and 0 bases, in that order; junction bases with no gene match: 7. Here the CDR3 reads CASSPMGEGSYEQYF. For the CDR3, the DNA is TGTGCCAGCAGCCCTATGGGGGAGGGCTCCTACGAGCAGTACTTC.

The CDR3 sequence is CASSLVGTDNSNQPQHF. The CDR3, as DNA: TGTGCCAGCAGCTTGGTAGGGACAGATAATAGCAATCAGCCCCAGCATTTT. This sequence joins TRBV7-2 and TRBJ1-5; 7 bases map to TRBD1. Trimming took 3 bases from V and 0 from J; bases not matched to a gene: 8. The CDR3 contains 17 residues. Germline loops: CDR1 SGHTA, CDR2 FQGNSA.

This clonotype came up once. The chain recombines TRBV5-1 with TRBJ1-2, with D unclear. There are 12 residues in the CDR3. The germline V gene encodes CDR1 SGHRS and CDR2 YFSETQ. Trimming took 4 bases from V and 12 from J, leaving 16 bases between them. The CDR3 DNA follows: TGCGCCAGCAGCACCAGCGGGAGGGCCGACACCTTC. This encodes CASSTSGRADTF.

Concerning this clonotype itself: The CDR3 does not end in the conserved phenylalanine or tryptophan, so this is likely a read error. The DNA is omitted, as the CDR3 cannot be located on it reliably, and the CDR3 follows TCRdb's listing. This chain uses TRBV15 with TRBJ1-3; whether TRBD1, the table's D call, matches the DNA was not checked. The CDR3 totals 10 residues, both ends included. The germline V gene has CDR1 LNHNV and CDR2 YYDKDF (reference sequence). The CDR3 here is CATSRGTDRV.

This clonotype showed up many times. The J gene is TRBJ2-5, the V gene TRBV24-1, with D perhaps TRBD1 (6 bases). With 3 bases removed from V and 0 bases from J, the gap between germline ends came to 10 bases. The germline CDR1 and CDR2 sequences are KGHDR and SFDVKD. This CDR3 is 15 amino acids long. The CDR3 DNA is TGTGCCACCAGTGATCGGCAGGGGTACCAAGAGACCCAGTACTTC. Translating it yields CATSDRQGYQETQYF.

This clonotype was seen at least ten times. The chain has TRBV7-3 and TRBJ1-1; 8 bases align to TRBD1. The CDR3 totals 14 residues. Germline V gene sequence: CDR1 SGHTA, CDR2 FQGTGA. V trimming: 5 bases; J trimming: 1 base; junction bases outside the gene matches: 3. The CDR3 region is CASSAQGANTEAFF. For the CDR3, the DNA is TGTGCCAGCAGCGCTCAGGGGGCGAACACTGAAGCTTTCTTT. The entire variable domain, with the rest obtained from reference TRBV7-3 and TRBJ1-1, is as follows: GAGVSQTPSNKVTEKGKYVELRCDPISGHTALYWYRQSLGQGPEFLIYFQGTGAADDSGLPNDRFFAVRPEGSVSTLKIQRTERGDSAVYLCASSAQGANTEAFFGQGTRLTVV.

This clonotype was counted at least ten times. The chain joins TRBV7-9 to TRBJ1-6; the match to TRBD1 covers 9 bases. The germline V gene encodes CDR1 SEHNR and CDR2 FQNEAQ (reference sequence). The CDR3 is 15 residues long. Losses at the gene ends were 5 bases for V and 7 bases for J; bases not matched to a gene: 6. The CDR3: CASSQQGAVNSPLHF. The CDR3 DNA reads as TGTGCCAGCAGCCAACAGGGGGCTGTCAATTCACCCCTCCACTTT.

This sequence joins TRBV7-3 and TRBJ1-1; D is undetermined. V was shortened by 5 bases and J by 5 bases, with 12 bases between the two germline ends. The CDR3 runs 13 residues. From germline, CDR1 is SGHTA and CDR2 FQGTGA. DNA of the CDR3: TGTGCCAGCAGCCCGTTGGACGGTACTGAAGCTTTCTTT. The encoded protein is CASSPLDGTEAFF.

The chain joins TRBV7-9 to TRBJ1-1; TRBD1 agrees at 10 bases. Trimming cost V 6 bases and J 5 bases; bases outside gene matches: 6. The CDR3 loop spans 14 amino acids. CDR1 and CDR2 from the germline V gene are SEHNR and FQNEAQ (reference sequence). The CDR3 spells CASSRDRGQTEAFF. Written as DNA, the CDR3 is TGTGCCAGCAGTAGAGACAGGGGGCAGACTGAAGCTTTCTTT.

V usage is TRBV20-1 and J usage is TRBJ1-2; TRBD1 is a possible D gene (6 bases). V was cut by 6 bases and J by 8 bases, with 16 bases left in between. This CDR3 contains 12 residues. In germline, CDR1 is DFQATT, CDR2 SNEGSKA (reference sequence). In nucleotides, the CDR3 is TGCAGTGCCCAACGGGACACTATCGGCTACACCTTC. Its protein is CSAQRDTIGYTF.

This chain connects TRBV2 to TRBJ2-5; 8 nucleotides agree with TRBD2. There are 17 residues in the CDR3. Germline loops: CDR1 SNHLY, CDR2 FYNNEI. Trimming at V came to 5 bases and at J to 0 bases, leaving 11 bases not matched to a gene. The CDR3: CASSPGGGPTYQETQYF. CDR3 nucleotides: TGTGCCAGCAGTCCAGGCGGGGGGCCTACGTACCAAGAGACCCAGTACTTC.

This clonotype was recorded many times. This sequence joins TRBV29-1 and TRBJ2-7; 9 bases are a match to TRBD1. The CDR3 sequence is 13 residues long. The germline gives CDR1 SQVTM, CDR2 ANQGSEA. V was pared by 3 bases and J by 4 bases, with 4 bases of the junction left unmatched. For the CDR3, the DNA is TGCAGCGTTGAGGACAGGGGATCTTACGAGCAGTACTTC. This encodes CSVEDRGSYEQYF.

The chain joins TRBV6-2 or TRBV6-3 to TRBJ2-7; 9 bases map to TRBD1. Germline loops: CDR1 MNHEY, CDR2 SVGEGT. The J segment lost 3 bases and the V segment lost 0 bases, leaving 3 bases of the junction unmatched. This CDR3 region has 15 residues. In nucleotides, the CDR3 is TGTGCCAGCAGTTACTCCGGGACAGGGATCTACGAGCAGTACTTC. Protein product: CASSYSGTGIYEQYF.

CDR3 sequence reads: CASSGNRGDYTF. CDR3 in DNA: TGTGCCAGCAGTGGGAACAGGGGAGACTACACCTTC. The chain combines TRBV2 with TRBJ1-2; 7 bases are shared with TRBD1. CDR1 and CDR2 from the germline V gene are SNHLY and FYNNEI. CDR3 length: 12 residues. V gave up 4 bases and J gave up 10 bases; unmatched junction bases: 6.

This clonotype was found once. As the CDR3 is not closed by the conserved phenylalanine or tryptophan, this likely results from a read error. CDR3 region: CASTPQGSQPQHL. The DNA of the CDR3 is TGTGCCAGCACTCCCCAGGGCTCTCAGCCCCAGCATCTT. The V and J genes are TRBV6-1 and TRBJ1-5; TRBD1 is a possible D gene (5 bases). Deletions cut 7 bases from V and 6 bases from J, with 13 bases between. The CDR3 contains 13 residues. Germline-derived CDR1 and CDR2 are MNHNS and SASEGT.